This TCR beta chain was retrieved from a study of blood T cell repertoires in COVID-19 (dated by TCRdb to 2018 to 2020). About the full investigation: The collaborator samples originated in the United States, Italy and Spain and spanned the acute and convalescent phases of COVID-19. Samples came from the ongoing ImmuneRACE study (first 160 participants) plus 1,254 subjects from 6 global collaborators. Where available, HLA class I and class II types were obtained from metadata supplied by the sample provider rather than from assay-based typing. Subjects who had been exposed to COVID-19, were actively infected with it, or had recovered from it provided the deeply sampled blood TCRbeta repertoires that made up the dataset. The prospective study material was composed of cDNA or gDNA derived from T cells, B-cell-depleted T cells, or PBMCs. The sample metadata nearly always contained a de-identified subject ID, COVID-19 status, age in years and sex. The repertoires were released in a freely available public database meant as a resource for research on the immune response to SARS-CoV-2.

Comments on this clone: Its antigen is unknown. The record has no base qualities; no much larger clone is one base away.

TCRbeta CDR3 regions were amplified from genomic DNA using the immunoSEQ Assay, a bias-controlled multiplex PCR. Under the source paper's analysis protocol: The number of nucleated cells in each sample was estimated by amplification of reference gene primers within the assay. To quantify the absolute abundance of each unique TCRbeta CDR3 rearrangement, sequence reads were collapsed and filtered. For each sample, productive Simpson clonality was calculated as the square root of Simpson's diversity index over productive rearrangements. The source is immuneACCESS, and TCRdb retained only in-frame sequences with V and J called. Part of the clones is not carried over; for the studies checked, unresolved V genes explain less than half of this, and the remainder is unexplained. V, J and clone size were drawn from that table, and D and trimming were deduced from the DNA. The sample table records around 76,000 clones; approximately 85% of these occur just once. The ten biggest clones cover roughly 5.6% of the sample.

Inclusive of the bounding cysteine and phenylalanine, the CDR3 is 14 residues long. Of all the DNA, just the CDR3 is kept, 42 bases in frame from base 1. Trimming at the junction amounts to 5 bases on V and 4 bases on J, and the germline ends lie 15 bases apart. Based on the germline V gene, the CDR1 and CDR2 sequences are MDHEN and SYDVKM. Broad study findings and their caveats: Clinical and demographic metadata were provided uncurated, with the amount varying by source and participant.

Whole blood was collected in K2EDTA tubes by collaborating institutions according to the institutions' own protocols. For TCRbeta analysis, collaborators shipped samples in one of three forms: frozen whole blood, isolated PBMCs, or DNA extracted from either of those sample types. What was sequenced was peripheral blood. This TCR was recovered from an elderly man with acute or convalescent COVID-19. The V and J genes are TRBV28 and TRBJ2-7; TRBD2 is possibly the D segment (6 matching bases). The CDR3 protein: CASSLSWGEYEQYF. The bases are TGTGCCAGCAGTCTGTCGTGGGGGGAGTACGAGCAGTACTTC.